The 25 T cell receptor beta chains presented below share a single source sample, sequenced in a study of OX40 agonist ivuxolimab in advanced cancers. Assay used: immunoSEQ multiplex PCR; TCRdb lists only in-frame clones, some missing. The sample carries over 55,000 clones, 75% to 85% recorded once. Sequences were derived from CD4+ or CD8+ T cells sorted from blood, sampled in a trial of the OX40 agonist ivuxolimab. All receptors derive from an adult with an advanced solid tumor such as melanoma, head and neck, liver or kidney cancer.

The rearrangement uses TRBV2 and TRBJ2-1, with 7 bases identical to TRBD2. The V segment lost 6 bases and the J segment 8 bases; nucleotides outside the gene matches: 7. Germline lookup yields CDR1 SNHLY and CDR2 FYNNEI. The CDR3 has 13 amino acids. The CDR3 loop is CASSRDYPDEQFF. In nucleotides, the CDR3 is TGTGCCAGCAGCCGGGACTATCCCGATGAGCAGTTCTTC.

This chain joins TRBV4-3 and TRBJ2-7; D may match TRBD1 or TRBD2 (5 bases each). Trimming removed 0 bases from V and 1 base from J, with 10 bases in between. CDR3 length: 15 residues. CDR1 and CDR2 (germline): LGHNA, YSLEER. The DNA for the CDR3 is TGCGCCAGCAGCCAAGATTTGAGGGGATCCTACGAGCAGTACTTC. It yields the protein CASSQDLRGSYEQYF.

The V and J genes are TRBV7-2 and TRBJ2-5; 8 bases match TRBD1. Looked up from germline, CDR1 is SGHTA and CDR2 is FQGNSA. V lost 5 bases and J lost 3; bases outside the gene matches: 8. This CDR3 is built from 15 residues. The CDR3 is CASSQGAGRKETQYF. The CDR3 region has the DNA TGTGCCAGCAGCCAGGGGGCAGGGCGGAAAGAGACCCAGTACTTC. The variable domain in full, completed from reference TRBV7-2 and TRBJ2-5, reads GAGVSQSPSNKVTEKGKDVELRCDPISGHTALYWYRQSLGQGLEFLIYFQGNSAPDKSGLPSDRFSAERTGGSVSTLTIQRTQQEDSAVYLCASSQGAGRKETQYFGPGTRLLVL.

This chain connects TRBV7-2 to TRBJ2-3, with 8 bases identical to TRBD2. Per the germline V gene, CDR1 is SGHTA and CDR2 is FQGNSA. Trimming at V came to 1 base and at J to 5 bases, leaving 8 bases not matched to a gene. This CDR3 contains 16 residues. The chain's CDR3 is CASSLVGGGFGDTQYF. As DNA, the CDR3 is TGTGCCAGCAGCTTAGTGGGCGGGGGGTTCGGAGATACGCAGTATTTT.

The V call is TRBV10-3, the J call TRBJ2-2; tentative D call: TRBD1 (5 bases). V was pared by 4 bases and J by 1 base, with 10 bases between. The germline gives CDR1 ENHRY, CDR2 SYGVKD. The CDR3 length is 15 residues. The chain's CDR3 is CAISGPGRNTGELFF. CDR3 nucleotide sequence: TGTGCCATCAGTGGTCCAGGGCGGAACACCGGGGAGCTGTTTTTT.

The chain couples TRBV11-2 to TRBJ2-1; D call uncertain. The CDR3 has 16 amino acids. Between the trimmed V and J ends, which lost 3 bases and 0 bases, there was a span of 12 bases. CDR1 is SGHAT, CDR2 FQNNGV, per germline. As DNA, the CDR3 is TGTGCCAGCAGCTTCTCGACACTCCCCTCCTACAATGAGCAGTTCTTC. Translation: CASSFSTLPSYNEQFF.

J is TRBJ1-5 and V is TRBV5-6; 7 nucleotides match TRBD1. The CDR3 runs to 15 residues. The V segment lost 4 bases and the J segment 2 bases; nucleotides outside the gene matches: 6. Germline lookup yields CDR1 SGHDT and CDR2 YYEEEE. The CDR3 protein is CASSIRDSRNQPQHF. DNA of the CDR3: TGTGCCAGCAGCATACGGGACAGCCGCAATCAGCCCCAGCATTTT.

The chain has TRBV2 and TRBJ1-5, with D possibly matching TRBD1 (5 bases). CDR3 length: 14 amino acids. Germline assignment: CDR1 SNHLY and CDR2 FYNNEI. Trimming shortened V by 2 bases and J by 9 bases, and 14 bases separated the two germline ends. CDR3 bases: TGTGCCAGCAGTGAATATAGGGACGTTGGGCCCCAGCATTTT. Its protein product is CASSEYRDVGPQHF.

The chain couples TRBV19 to TRBJ2-2, with 7 bases fitting TRBD1. The germline V gene has CDR1 LNHDA and CDR2 SQIVND (reference sequence). V shed 9 bases and J 0 bases; nucleotides not matched to a gene: 7. The CDR3 is 15 amino acids. CDR3 sequence (DNA): TGTGCCAGCGGTTTCAGGGGGACGAACACCGGGGAGCTGTTTTTT. Translating it yields CASGFRGTNTGELFF.

The chain has TRBV2 and TRBJ2-5; TRBD2 matches at 9 bases. V dropped 8 bases and J dropped 5; count of bases not matched to a gene: 6. The germline V gene has CDR1 SNHLY and CDR2 FYNNEI. This CDR3 comprises 13 residues. CDR3 sequence (DNA): TGTGCCAGCCGGGGACTAGCTGGTGAGACCCAGTACTTC. Translated, it gives CASRGLAGETQYF.

This chain uses TRBV18 with TRBJ2-5; no firm D call. Per germline, CDR1 KGHSH and CDR2 LQKENI. The CDR3 covers 13 residues. Trimming stripped 3 bases from V and 4 bases from J, with 9 bases between. CDR3 coding DNA: TGTGCCAGCTCACCTTGGACGAGAGAGACCCAGTACTTC. Translating it yields CASSPWTRETQYF.

This clone came up once. This chain connects TRBV9 to TRBJ1-6; perhaps TRBD1 as D (5 bases). V was shortened by 0 bases and J by 7 bases, with 8 bases between the two germline ends. There are 14 residues in the CDR3. Germline V gene data show CDR1 as SGDLS and CDR2 as YYNGEE. CDR3 sequence: CASSVGGTNSPLHF. CDR3 bases: TGTGCCAGCAGCGTAGGGGGGACGAATTCACCCCTCCACTTT.

This clone appeared once. The chain is built from TRBV7-3 and TRBJ2-1; D is undetermined. Per germline, CDR1 SGHTA and CDR2 FQGTGA. The CDR3 sequence is 14 residues long. Between the trimmed V and J ends, which lost 5 bases and 13 bases, there was a span of 21 bases. The CDR3: CASSPGSDRTPQFF. CDR3 coding DNA: TGTGCCAGCAGCCCCGGGTCCGATCGCACTCCCCAGTTCTTC.

This sequence joins TRBV5-1 and TRBJ1-1; perhaps TRBD1 as D (5 bases). The CDR3 totals 17 residues. Trimming took 0 bases from V and 7 from J, leaving 22 bases between them. Looked up from germline, CDR1 is SGHRS and CDR2 is YFSETQ. The CDR3 DNA sequence: TGCGCCAGCAGCTTGGCCTTGGTCGGGACGGTGGGTAATGAAGCTTTCTTT. Its protein product is CASSLALVGTVGNEAFF.

The chain links TRBV2 to TRBJ2-2, with D possibly matching TRBD1 (6 bases). V lost 8 bases and J lost 5, with 18 bases in between. CDR3 length: 15 residues. Germline V gene sequence: CDR1 SNHLY, CDR2 FYNNEI. CDR3 residues: CASRKEQGLTGELFF. The CDR3 nucleotides are TGTGCCAGCCGTAAGGAGCAGGGGTTAACCGGGGAGCTGTTTTTT.

The rearrangement uses TRBV9 and TRBJ2-2, with D possibly being TRBD1 (6 bases). Germline values: CDR1 SGDLS, CDR2 YYNGEE. This CDR3 contains 16 residues. The germline V and J ends were trimmed by 6 bases and 0 bases, with 15 bases remaining between them. CDR3 region: CASTLTTGPNTGELFF. The CDR3 DNA sequence: TGTGCCAGCACCTTAACTACAGGGCCGAACACCGGGGAGCTGTTTTTT.

The chain links TRBV10-3 to TRBJ2-7; 10 positions agree with TRBD1. V gave up 4 bases and J gave up 0 bases; unmatched junction bases: 6. The CDR3 length is 16 residues. CDR1 is ENHRY and CDR2 is SYGVKD in the germline V gene. CDR3 sequence: CAISGGQGSNSYEQYF. In DNA form, the CDR3 reads TGTGCCATCAGTGGGGGACAGGGGTCCAACTCCTACGAGCAGTACTTC.

The J gene is TRBJ2-5, the V gene TRBV15, with D possibly TRBD1 on 6 matching bases. Germline assignment: CDR1 LNHNV and CDR2 YYDKDF (reference sequence). The germline V and J ends were trimmed by 1 base and 2 bases, with 14 bases remaining between them. The CDR3 is made up of 16 amino acids. CDR3 sequence: CATSRVGGQRQETQYF. As DNA, the CDR3 is TGTGCCACCAGCAGAGTTGGAGGACAGCGACAAGAGACCCAGTACTTC.

The rearrangement uses TRBV11-2 and TRBJ1-6, with TRBD1 matching over 9 bases. Germline CDR1 is SGHAT and CDR2 is FQNNGV. The J segment lost 10 bases and the V segment lost 4 bases, leaving 8 bases of the junction unmatched. The CDR3 extends over 15 amino acids. CDR3 nucleotide sequence: TGTGCCAGCAGCTCTCGACAGGGGGGAGTCTCACCCCTCCACTTT. As protein: CASSSRQGGVSPLHF.

The V call is TRBV27, the J call TRBJ1-4; no reliable D call. CDR1 is MNHEY, CDR2 SMNVEV, per germline (reference sequence). This CDR3 is 13 amino acids long. The CDR3 is CATRELTNEKLFF. The CDR3 DNA sequence: TGTGCGACCCGGGAGTTGACTAATGAAAAACTGTTTTTT.

The J gene is TRBJ2-2, the V gene TRBV5-1, with D maybe TRBD1 (5 bases). Deletions cut 7 bases from V and 4 bases from J, with 11 bases between. CDR1 and CDR2 from the germline V gene are SGHRS and YFSETQ. The CDR3 is 13 amino acids. The CDR3 sequence: CASGRDTTGELFF. CDR3 sequence (DNA): TGCGCCAGCGGCAGGGATACCACCGGGGAGCTGTTTTTT.

The chain uses TRBV29-1 and TRBJ2-5; a possible D gene is TRBD1 (5 bases). The CDR3 is 13 amino acids. In germline, CDR1 is SQVTM, CDR2 ANQGSEA. Trimming stripped 4 bases from V and 5 bases from J, with 14 bases between. CDR3 amino acids: CSVGSGPGETQYF. The CDR3 coding sequence is TGCAGCGTTGGGTCAGGGCCCGGGGAGACCCAGTACTTC.

The chain uses TRBV7-3 and TRBJ2-2, with D possibly TRBD1 on 5 matching bases. The germline gives CDR1 SGHTA, CDR2 FQGTGA. V lost 4 bases, J lost 4 bases, and 13 bases lay in between. This CDR3 comprises 15 residues. CDR3 sequence (DNA): TGTGCCAGCAGCTACATGGGGCCCCGCACCGGGGAGCTGTTTTTT. The encoded protein is CASSYMGPRTGELFF.

The rearrangement joins TRBV6-5 to TRBJ1-1, with D perhaps TRBD1 (5 bases). The CDR3 has 16 residues. The V gene's germline CDR1 is MNHEY and CDR2 SVGAGI. Trimming pared 2 bases from V and 1 base from J, leaving 14 bases between. CDR3 in amino acids: CASSYPPGRGNTEAFF. The CDR3 DNA follows: TGTGCCAGCAGTTACCCTCCAGGGAGGGGGAACACTGAAGCTTTCTTT.

The chain links TRBV5-1 to TRBJ1-2, with a tentative D call TRBD1 (5 bases). Germline assignment: CDR1 SGHRS and CDR2 YFSETQ. V was cut by 7 bases and J by 4 bases, with 14 bases left in between. CDR3 length: 13 amino acids. CDR3 loop: CASGEGSGYGYTF. The DNA for the CDR3 is TGCGCCAGCGGCGAGGGGTCTGGCTATGGCTACACCTTC.